One and the same sample provided the 20 T cell receptor beta chains below, sequenced in a study of monozygotic twins with inflammatory bowel disease. From its re-call of the 5' RACE reads, TCRdb lists each CDR3 protein once, without DNA. Recorded for this sample: around 410,000 distinct CDR3 sequences. Sequencing was performed on blood. The receptors derive from a human donor with ulcerative colitis or Crohn's disease, or a healthy co-twin of an affected twin (not recorded which).

The genes are TRBV7-2 and TRBJ2-2. This CDR3 region has 15 residues. Looked up from germline, CDR1 is SGHTA and CDR2 is FQGNSA. CDR3 loop: CASSLSGLGTGELFF.

V gene TRBV11-2 combines with J gene TRBJ2-5; checking the TCRdb D call of TRBD1 is not possible without DNA. CDR3 length: 16 residues. Germline CDR1 reads SGHAT; CDR2 reads FQNNGV. CDR3 residues: CASSSALGGSQETQYF.

The V call is TRBV2, the J call TRBJ2-3; TCRdb indicates TRBD1, and absent DNA this call remains unverified. Germline-derived CDR1 and CDR2 are SNHLY and FYNNEI. The CDR3 loop spans 15 amino acids. CDR3 sequence: CASMDRGFRTDTQYF.

This chain joins TRBV11-2 and TRBJ2-2. Germline V gene data show CDR1 as SGHAT and CDR2 as FQNNGV. The CDR3 runs 18 residues. The CDR3 sequence is CASSLRGLSSANTGELFF.

V gene TRBV12-3 or TRBV12-4 combines with J gene TRBJ2-1. The CDR3 is made up of 15 amino acids. The CDR3 spells CASIKTPSSYNEQFF.

This chain links TRBV4-3 with TRBJ2-2; the TRBD1 assignment by TCRdb is unverifiable without DNA. The length of the CDR3 is 16 residues. CDR1 and CDR2 (germline): LGHNA, YSLEER. CDR3 residues: CASSQDGGGRGGELFF.

The CDR3 here is CSASMGGRRDEQFF. The rearrangement uses TRBV20-1 and TRBJ2-1; with no DNA, the TCRdb D assignment of TRBD1 cannot be verified. This CDR3 is 14 amino acids long. Germline assignment: CDR1 DFQATT and CDR2 SNEGSKA (reference sequence).

The V call is TRBV30, the J call TRBJ2-2; the TCRdb call, TRBD2, lacks DNA for checking. Germline V gives CDR1 GTSNPN, CDR2 SVGIG (reference sequence). CDR3 length: 16 residues. The CDR3 region is CAWSRRAIANTGELFF.

The rearrangement links TRBV5-1 to TRBJ2-2; TCRdb designates TRBD1, a call that cannot be tested without DNA. Germline CDR1 reads SGHRS; CDR2 reads YFSETQ. The CDR3 contains 15 residues. The CDR3 protein is CASSLGTQFTGELFF. The variable domain in full, completed from reference TRBV5-1 and TRBJ2-2, reads KAGVTQTPRYLIKTRGQQVTLSCSPISGHRSVSWYQQTPGQGLQFLFEYFSETQRNKGNFPGRFSGRQFSNSRSEMNVSTLELGDSALYLCASSLGTQFTGELFFGEGSRLTVL.

This chain joins TRBV2 and TRBJ1-2. CDR3 length: 16 residues. Germline V gives CDR1 SNHLY, CDR2 FYNNEI. The CDR3 sequence is CASSEVRAPGRRGYTF.

The chain uses TRBV10-3 and TRBJ2-7; without DNA, the TCRdb call of TRBD1 cannot be checked. From germline, CDR1 is ENHRY and CDR2 SYGVKD. The CDR3 sequence is 15 residues long. The CDR3 protein is CAISEVRGESYEQYF.

This sequence joins TRBV19 and TRBJ2-2; the TRBD1 assignment by TCRdb is unverifiable without DNA. Germline-derived CDR1 and CDR2 are LNHDA and SQIVND (reference sequence). The CDR3 sequence is 16 residues long. CDR3 region: CASSTHPGSNTGELFF.

The chain combines TRBV27 with TRBJ1-2; TCRdb outputs TRBD1, but without DNA this stays unchecked. The CDR3 has 14 residues. Germline lookup yields CDR1 MNHEY and CDR2 SMNVEV (reference sequence). CDR3 region: CASSLQGANYGYTF.

V and J are TRBV11-1 and TRBJ1-2; TCRdb's D call, TRBD1, is unchecked because there is no DNA. CDR3 length equals 15 residues. Germline V gives CDR1 SGHAT, CDR2 FQDESV (reference sequence). The CDR3 protein is CASSPGQLLNDGYTF.

V gene TRBV12-3 or TRBV12-4 combines with J gene TRBJ1-2; without DNA, the TCRdb call of TRBD1 cannot be checked. The CDR3 has 14 residues. CDR3 in amino acids: CASSLGHRSYGYTF.

The chain uses TRBV3-1 and TRBJ1-2. Germline CDR1 LGHDT, CDR2 YNNKEL (reference sequence). The CDR3 extends over 16 amino acids. The CDR3 reads CASSQDWQESLYGYTF.

This chain uses TRBV5-1 with TRBJ1-2. Germline V gene lookup returns CDR1 SGHRS and CDR2 YFSETQ. The CDR3 is made up of 15 amino acids. The CDR3 spells CASSLSQGLRYGYTF.

This chain links TRBV20-1 with TRBJ2-1; there is no DNA to check the TCRdb D call of TRBD2. Looked up from germline, CDR1 is DFQATT and CDR2 is SNEGSKA (reference sequence). The CDR3 extends over 15 amino acids. The CDR3 region is CSARVASGLGGEQFF.

J is TRBJ2-7 and V is TRBV7-6; TCRdb names TRBD2, which stays unverified in the absence of DNA. The CDR3 extends over 19 amino acids. CDR1 is SGHVS, CDR2 FNYEAQ, per germline. The CDR3 region is CASSFGSLAGGPRPHEQYF.

The chain joins TRBV20-1 to TRBJ2-5; TCRdb lists TRBD2, though no DNA is available to test this call. The CDR3 extends over 14 amino acids. CDR1 DFQATT and CDR2 SNEGSKA come from the germline V gene (reference sequence). The CDR3 sequence: CSVARDSGGETQYF.